The clone carrying this T cell receptor (beta chain) was seen a few times. Germline CDR1 reads LNHDA; CDR2 reads SQIVND (reference sequence). The CDR3 is made up of 15 amino acids. V lost 5 bases and J lost 5, with 18 bases in between. The time point was: newly diagnosed GD, antithyroid drugs for less than 3 months. Scientists built the TCR library using RNA that was extracted from PBMCs. The data were obtained in a study of regulatory T cells in long-lasting Graves disease. Investigators prepared the TCR beta libraries by applying iRepertoire HTBI primers and Arm-PCR of CDR3 regions. Using its own MiXCR run on the multiplex PCR reads, TCRdb lists one record per CDR3 protein. The repertoire consists of 530,000 or so distinct CDR3 sequences, with roughly 14% occurring once and the leading ten covering roughly 10%. The same sample was also used in a study of T cells in Graves' hyperthyroidism and ophthalmopathy. That source notes: Most clonotypes expanded in thyroid above 0.001 were likewise present in blood. Ophthalmopathy, as predicted by the model, came a median roughly 6.8 months after the prediction.

J is TRBJ1-2 and V is TRBV19, with no clear D. This sample comprised peripheral blood mononuclear cells (PBMCs), obtained at new diagnosis, from a patient treated with antithyroid drugs. The clonotype originates from a man aged 30-40 years with Graves disease. The CDR3 here is CASSPPGAADYGYTF. The CDR3 nucleotides read TGTGCCAGTAGTCCCCCTGGAGCGGCCGATTATGGCTACACCTTC.